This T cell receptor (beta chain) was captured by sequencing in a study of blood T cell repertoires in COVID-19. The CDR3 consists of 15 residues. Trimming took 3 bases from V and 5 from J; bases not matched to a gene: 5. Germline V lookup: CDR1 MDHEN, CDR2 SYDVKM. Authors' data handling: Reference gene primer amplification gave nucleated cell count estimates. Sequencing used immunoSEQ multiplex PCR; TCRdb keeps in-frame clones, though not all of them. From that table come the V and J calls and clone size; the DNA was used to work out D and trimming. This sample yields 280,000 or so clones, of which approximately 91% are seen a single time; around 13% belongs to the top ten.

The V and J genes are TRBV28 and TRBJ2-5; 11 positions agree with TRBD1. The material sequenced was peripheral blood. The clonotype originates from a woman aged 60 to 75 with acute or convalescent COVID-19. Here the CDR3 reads CASSFGQGARETQYF. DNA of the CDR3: TGTGCCAGCAGTTTTGGACAGGGGGCTAGGGAGACCCAGTACTTC.